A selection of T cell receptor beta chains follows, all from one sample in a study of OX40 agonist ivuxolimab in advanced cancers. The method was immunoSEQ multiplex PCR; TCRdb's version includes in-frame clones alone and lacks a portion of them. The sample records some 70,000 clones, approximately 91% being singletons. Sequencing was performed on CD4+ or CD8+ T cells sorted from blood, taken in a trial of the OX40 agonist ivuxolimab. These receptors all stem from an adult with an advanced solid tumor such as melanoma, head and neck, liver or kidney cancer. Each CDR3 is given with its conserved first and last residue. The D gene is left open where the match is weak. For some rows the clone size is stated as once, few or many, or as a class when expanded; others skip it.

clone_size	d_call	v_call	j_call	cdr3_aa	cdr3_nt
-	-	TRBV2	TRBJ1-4	CASNPQGPTNEKLFF	TGTGCCAGCAACCCACAGGGCCCAACTAATGAAAAACTGTTTTTT
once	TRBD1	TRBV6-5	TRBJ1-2	CASSYSKGGHGYTF	TGTGCCAGCAGTTACTCGAAAGGGGGCCATGGCTACACCTTC
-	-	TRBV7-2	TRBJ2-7	CASSFLAYSYEQYF	TGTGCCAGCAGCTTCTTGGCATACTCCTACGAGCAGTACTTC
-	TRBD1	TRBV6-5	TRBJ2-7	CASGRQGTSYEQYF	TGTGCCAGCGGTAGACAGGGGACGTCCTACGAGCAGTACTTC
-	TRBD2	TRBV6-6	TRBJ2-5	CASSYSPAGQETQYF	TGTGCCAGCAGTTACTCGCCAGCGGGGCAAGAGACCCAGTACTTC
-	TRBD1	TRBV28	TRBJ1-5	CASSRGTGAPQPQHF	TGTGCCAGCAGTAGGGGGACAGGGGCCCCTCAGCCCCAGCATTTT
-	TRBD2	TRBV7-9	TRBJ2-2	CASSSLSTSAGELFF	TGTGCCAGCAGCTCCCTGTCGACTAGCGCCGGGGAGCTGTTTTTT
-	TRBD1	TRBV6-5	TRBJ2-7	CASTPTGSRYEQYF	TGTGCCAGCACCCCGACAGGGTCAAGGTACGAGCAGTACTTC
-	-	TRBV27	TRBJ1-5	CASSLGQGYQPQHF	TGTGCCAGCAGTTTAGGGCAGGGGTATCAGCCCCAGCATTTT
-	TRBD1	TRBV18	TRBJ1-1	CASSPGDRVYTEAFF	TGTGCCAGCTCACCTGGGGACAGGGTGTACACTGAAGCTTTCTTT
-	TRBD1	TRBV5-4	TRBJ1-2	CASSFQGALGGYTF	TGTGCCAGCAGCTTTCAGGGGGCCTTAGGTGGCTACACCTTC
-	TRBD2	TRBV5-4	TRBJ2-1	CASSPGLAGGYEQFF	TGTGCCAGCAGCCCGGGACTAGCGGGGGGGTATGAGCAGTTCTTC
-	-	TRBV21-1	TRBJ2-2	CASSKTCALDTGELFF	TGTGCCAGCAGCAAAACCTGCGCCTTAGACACCGGGGAGCTGTTTTTT
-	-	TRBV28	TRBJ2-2	CASSRRVNTGELFF	TGTGCCAGCAGCCGCAGGGTTAACACCGGGGAGCTGTTTTTT
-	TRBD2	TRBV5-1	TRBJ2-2	CASSRLAANTGELFF	TGCGCCAGCAGCCGACTAGCCGCGAACACCGGGGAGCTGTTTTTT
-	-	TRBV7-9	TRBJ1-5	CASSLVGGLGNQPQHF	TGTGCCAGCAGCTTAGTGGGGGGCTTAGGTAATCAGCCCCAGCATTTT
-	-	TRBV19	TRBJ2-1	CASSIDHLMGQFF	TGTGCCAGTAGTATAGATCACCTCATGGGGCAGTTCTTC
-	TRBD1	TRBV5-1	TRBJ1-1	CASSLSMDRATEAFF	TGCGCCAGCAGCTTATCAATGGACAGGGCCACTGAAGCTTTCTTT
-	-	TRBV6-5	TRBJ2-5	CAATYQETQYF	TGTGCCGCGACGTACCAAGAGACCCAGTACTTC
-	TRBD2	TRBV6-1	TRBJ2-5	CASSEGSSGGETQYF	TGTGCCAGCAGTGAGGGATCTAGCGGGGGAGAGACCCAGTACTTC
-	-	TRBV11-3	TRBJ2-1	CASSFQGTYNEQFF	TGTGCCAGCAGCTTTCAGGGTACCTACAATGAGCAGTTCTTC
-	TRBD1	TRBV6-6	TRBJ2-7	CASSYDRERRQYF	TGTGCCAGCAGTTACGACAGGGAACGGAGGCAGTACTTC
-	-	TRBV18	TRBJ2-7	CASSPENEQYF	TGTGCCAGCTCACCGGAGAACGAGCAGTACTTC
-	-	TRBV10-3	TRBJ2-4	CAIRPEGAKNIQYF	TGTGCCATCAGACCGGAGGGGGCCAAAAACATTCAGTACTTC
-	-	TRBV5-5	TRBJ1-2	CASSGVGGPGYTF	TGTGCCAGCAGCGGGGTTGGGGGGCCCGGCTACACCTTC
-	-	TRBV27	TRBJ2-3	CASRPRRPGPWGTDTQYF	TGTGCCAGCAGACCCCGTCGGCCAGGCCCGTGGGGCACAGATACGCAGTATTTT
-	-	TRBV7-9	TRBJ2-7	CASSSPRGEQYF	TGTGCCAGCAGCTCTCCCCGGGGGGAGCAGTACTTC
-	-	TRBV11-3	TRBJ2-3	CASSLYASTDTQYF	TGTGCCAGCAGCTTATACGCTAGCACAGATACGCAGTATTTT
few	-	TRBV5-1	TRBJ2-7	CASSLGGGLSSYEQYF	TGCGCCAGCAGCCTGGGAGGGGGGCTAAGCTCCTACGAGCAGTACTTC
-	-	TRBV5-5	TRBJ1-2	CASSLRQGMDGYTF	TGTGCCAGCAGCTTGAGGCAGGGGATGGATGGCTACACCTTC
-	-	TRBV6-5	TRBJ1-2	CASSYFGGGYTF	TGTGCCAGCAGTTACTTTGGGGGTGGCTACACCTTC
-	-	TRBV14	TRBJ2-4	CASSQDLKYLPNIQYF	TGTGCCAGCAGCCAAGATCTTAAATACTTACCAAACATTCAGTACTTC
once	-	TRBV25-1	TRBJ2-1	CASRGLGKSYNEQFF	TGTGCCAGCAGGGGTCTCGGAAAATCCTACAATGAGCAGTTCTTC
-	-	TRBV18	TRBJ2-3	CASSPRDPPDTQYF	TGTGCCAGCTCACCCCGGGACCCCCCGGATACGCAGTATTTT
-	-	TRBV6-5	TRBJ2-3	CASVRVGTDTQYF	TGTGCCAGCGTCAGGGTGGGCACAGATACGCAGTATTTT
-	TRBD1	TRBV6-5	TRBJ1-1	CASSYGGTGGTEAFF	TGTGCCAGCAGTTACGGGGGGACAGGGGGCACTGAAGCTTTCTTT
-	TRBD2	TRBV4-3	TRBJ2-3	CASSQDTSGGALADTQYF	TGCGCCAGCAGCCAAGATACGAGCGGGGGGGCCTTGGCAGATACGCAGTATTTT
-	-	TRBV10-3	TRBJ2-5	CAISEGDQETQYF	TGTGCCATCAGTGAAGGCGACCAAGAGACCCAGTACTTC
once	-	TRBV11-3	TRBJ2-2	CASSPSGLGTGELFF	TGTGCCAGCAGCCCCTCAGGTTTGGGCACCGGGGAGCTGTTTTTT
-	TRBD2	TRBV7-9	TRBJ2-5	CASSFWEGQETQYF	TGTGCCAGCAGCTTTTGGGAGGGCCAAGAGACCCAGTACTTC
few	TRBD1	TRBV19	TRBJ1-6	CASSIGPVRDRGNSPLHF	TGTGCCAGTAGTATCGGTCCTGTCCGGGACAGGGGTAATTCACCCCTCCACTTT
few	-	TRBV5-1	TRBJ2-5	CASSLEETQYF	TGCGCCAGCAGCTTGGAAGAGACCCAGTACTTC
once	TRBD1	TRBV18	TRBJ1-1	CASSSITGDTEAFF	TGTGCCAGCTCATCCATTACAGGGGACACTGAAGCTTTCTTT
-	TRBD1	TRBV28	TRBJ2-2	CASSRPRTGGTGELFF	TGTGCCAGCAGCCGACCGAGGACAGGGGGGACCGGGGAGCTGTTTTTT
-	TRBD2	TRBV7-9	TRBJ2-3	CAPTGTSGSRELRQYF	TGTGCCCCGACTGGGACTAGCGGGAGTCGGGAGTTGAGGCAGTATTTT
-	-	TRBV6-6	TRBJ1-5	CASSLRGRDNQPQHF	TGTGCCAGCAGTCTTAGAGGACGGGACAATCAGCCCCAGCATTTT
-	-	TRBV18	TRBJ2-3	CASSPGRRTDTQYF	TGTGCCAGCTCACCGGGGCGGCGCACAGATACGCAGTATTTT
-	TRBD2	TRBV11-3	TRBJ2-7	CASSLGLAGRHREQYF	TGTGCCAGCAGCCTCGGACTAGCGGGACGACATCGCGAGCAGTACTTC
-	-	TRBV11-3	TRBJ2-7	CASSLDLGPGEQYF	TGTGCCAGCAGCTTAGATCTAGGCCCTGGTGAGCAGTACTTC
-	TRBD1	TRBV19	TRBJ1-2	CASSRTGTGGGYTF	TGTGCCAGTAGTAGAACCGGGACAGGAGGCGGCTACACCTTC
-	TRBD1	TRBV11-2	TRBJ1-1	CASSLPTGQGNTEAFF	TGTGCCAGCAGCCTCCCGACTGGACAGGGCAACACTGAAGCTTTCTTT
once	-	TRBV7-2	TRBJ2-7	CASSYQGLNEQYF	TGTGCCAGCAGCTACCAGGGTCTTAACGAGCAGTACTTC
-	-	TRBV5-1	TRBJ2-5	CASSRLTRGETQYF	TGCGCCAGCAGCCGCCTGACGAGGGGAGAGACCCAGTACTTC
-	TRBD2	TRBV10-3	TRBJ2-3	CAIRGTSESTDTQYF	TGTGCCATCAGGGGGACTAGCGAGTCCACAGATACGCAGTATTTT